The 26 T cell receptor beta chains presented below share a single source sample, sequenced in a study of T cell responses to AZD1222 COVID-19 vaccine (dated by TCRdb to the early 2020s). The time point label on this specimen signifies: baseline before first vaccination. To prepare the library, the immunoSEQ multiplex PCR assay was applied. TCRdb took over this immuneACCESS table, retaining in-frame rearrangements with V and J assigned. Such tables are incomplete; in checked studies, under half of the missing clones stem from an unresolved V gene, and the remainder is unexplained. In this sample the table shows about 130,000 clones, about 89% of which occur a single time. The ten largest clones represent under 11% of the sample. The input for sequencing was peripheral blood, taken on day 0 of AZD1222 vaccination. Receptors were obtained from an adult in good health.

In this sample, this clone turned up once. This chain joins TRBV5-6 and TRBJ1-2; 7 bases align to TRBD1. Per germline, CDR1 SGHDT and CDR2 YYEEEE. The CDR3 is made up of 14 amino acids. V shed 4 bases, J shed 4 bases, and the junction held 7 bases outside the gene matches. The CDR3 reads CASSLTGVAYGYTF. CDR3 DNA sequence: TGTGCCAGCAGCCTCACAGGGGTTGCCTATGGCTACACCTTC.

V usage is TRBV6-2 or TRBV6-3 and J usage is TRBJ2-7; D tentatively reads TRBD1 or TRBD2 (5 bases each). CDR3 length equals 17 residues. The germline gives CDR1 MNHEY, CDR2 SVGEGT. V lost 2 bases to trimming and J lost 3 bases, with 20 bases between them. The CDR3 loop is CASSYGQGVQWDYEQYF. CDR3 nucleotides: TGTGCCAGCAGTTACGGTCAGGGAGTACAGTGGGACTACGAGCAGTACTTC.

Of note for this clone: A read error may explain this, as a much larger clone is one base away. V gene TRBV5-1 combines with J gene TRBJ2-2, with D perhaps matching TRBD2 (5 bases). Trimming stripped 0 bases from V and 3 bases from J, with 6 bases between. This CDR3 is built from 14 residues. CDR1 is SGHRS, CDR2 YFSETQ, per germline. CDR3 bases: TGCGCCAGCAGCTTGGGAGGGCACACCGGGGAGCTGTTTTTT. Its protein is CASSLGGHTGELFF.

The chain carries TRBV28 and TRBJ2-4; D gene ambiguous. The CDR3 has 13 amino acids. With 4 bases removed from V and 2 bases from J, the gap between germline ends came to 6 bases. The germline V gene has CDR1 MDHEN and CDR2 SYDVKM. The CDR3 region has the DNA TGTGCCAGCAGTTCCCAGACCAAAAACATTCAGTACTTC. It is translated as CASSSQTKNIQYF.

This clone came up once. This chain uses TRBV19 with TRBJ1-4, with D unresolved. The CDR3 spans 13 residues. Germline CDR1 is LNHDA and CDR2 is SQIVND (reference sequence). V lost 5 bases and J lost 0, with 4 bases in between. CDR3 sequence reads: CASSQTTNEKLFF. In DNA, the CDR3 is TGTGCCAGTAGTCAAACAACTAATGAAAAACTGTTTTTT.

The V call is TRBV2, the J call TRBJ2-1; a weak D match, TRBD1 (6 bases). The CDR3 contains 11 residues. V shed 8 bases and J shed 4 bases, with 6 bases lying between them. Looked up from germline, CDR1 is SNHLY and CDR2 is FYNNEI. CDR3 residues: CASGQYNEQFF. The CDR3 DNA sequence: TGTGCCAGCGGACAGTACAATGAGCAGTTCTTC.

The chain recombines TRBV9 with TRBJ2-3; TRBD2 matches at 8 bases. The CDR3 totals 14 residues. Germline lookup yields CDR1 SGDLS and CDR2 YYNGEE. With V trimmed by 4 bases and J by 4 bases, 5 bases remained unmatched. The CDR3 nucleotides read TGTGCCAGCAGCTCCAGCGGGAGTTCAGATACGCAGTATTTT. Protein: CASSSSGSSDTQYF.

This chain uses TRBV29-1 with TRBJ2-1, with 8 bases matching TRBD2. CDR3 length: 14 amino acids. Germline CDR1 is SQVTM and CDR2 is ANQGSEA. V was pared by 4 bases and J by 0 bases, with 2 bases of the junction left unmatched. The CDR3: CSVVGTSSYNEQFF. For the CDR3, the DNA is TGCAGCGTTGTCGGGACTAGCTCCTACAATGAGCAGTTCTTC.

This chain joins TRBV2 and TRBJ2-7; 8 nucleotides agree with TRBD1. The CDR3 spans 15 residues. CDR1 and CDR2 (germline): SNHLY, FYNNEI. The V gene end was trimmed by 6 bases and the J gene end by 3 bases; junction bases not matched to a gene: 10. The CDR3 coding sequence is TGTGCCAGCAGCGCCCTTCCAGGGGGCGACTACGAGCAGTACTTC. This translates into CASSALPGGDYEQYF.

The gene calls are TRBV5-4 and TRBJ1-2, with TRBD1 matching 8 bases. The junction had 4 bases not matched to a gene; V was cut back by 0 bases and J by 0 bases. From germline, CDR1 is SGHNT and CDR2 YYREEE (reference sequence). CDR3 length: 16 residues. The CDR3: CASSLDGQGANYGYTF. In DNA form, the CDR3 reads TGTGCCAGCAGCTTGGATGGACAGGGAGCTAACTATGGCTACACCTTC. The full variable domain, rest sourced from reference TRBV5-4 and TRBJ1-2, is ETGVTQSPTHLIKTRGQQVTLRCSSQSGHNTVSWYQQALGQGPQFIFQYYREEENGRGNFPPRFSGLQFPNYSSELNVNALELDDSALYLCASSLDGQGANYGYTFGSGTRLTVV.

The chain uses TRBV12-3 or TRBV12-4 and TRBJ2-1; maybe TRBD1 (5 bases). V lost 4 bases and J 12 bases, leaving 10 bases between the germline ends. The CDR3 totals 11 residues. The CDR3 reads CASSSGKGQFF. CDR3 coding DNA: TGTGCCAGCAGTTCAGGGAAGGGGCAGTTCTTC.

This chain's CDR3 is CASSYPQWEAFF. The CDR3, as DNA: TGTGCCAGCAGTTACCCTCAGTGGGAAGCTTTCTTT. The chain carries TRBV6-2 or TRBV6-3 and TRBJ1-1; D gene unclear. Trimming cost V 2 bases and J 8 bases, with 9 bases left between them. From germline, CDR1 is MNHEY and CDR2 SVGEGT. This CDR3 spans 12 amino acids.

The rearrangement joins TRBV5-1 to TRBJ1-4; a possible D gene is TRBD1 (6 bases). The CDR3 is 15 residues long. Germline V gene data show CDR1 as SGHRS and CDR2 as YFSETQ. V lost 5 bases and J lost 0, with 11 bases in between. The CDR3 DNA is TGCGCCAGCAGACGCCAGGGGACAACTAATGAAAAACTGTTTTTT. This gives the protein CASRRQGTTNEKLFF.

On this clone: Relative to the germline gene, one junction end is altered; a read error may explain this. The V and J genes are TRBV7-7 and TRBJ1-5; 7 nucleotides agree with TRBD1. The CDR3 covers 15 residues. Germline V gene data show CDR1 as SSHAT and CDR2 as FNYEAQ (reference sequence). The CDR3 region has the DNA TGTGCTAGCAGCTTAGGGCAGGACAGGAAGAGGCCCCAGCATTTT. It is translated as CASSLGQDRKRPQHF.

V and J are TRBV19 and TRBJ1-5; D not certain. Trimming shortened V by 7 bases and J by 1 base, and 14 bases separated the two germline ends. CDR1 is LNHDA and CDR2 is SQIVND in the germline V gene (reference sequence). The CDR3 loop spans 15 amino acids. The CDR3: CASTRTRWSNQPQHF. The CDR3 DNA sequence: TGTGCCAGTACCCGGACCCGCTGGAGCAATCAGCCCCAGCATTTT.

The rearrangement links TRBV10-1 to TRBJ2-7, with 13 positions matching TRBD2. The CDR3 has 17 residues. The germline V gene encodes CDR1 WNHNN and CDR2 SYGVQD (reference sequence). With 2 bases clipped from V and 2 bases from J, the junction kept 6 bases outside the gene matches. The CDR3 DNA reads TGCGCCAGCAGTGAGCCAGTACTAGCGGGAGGGCCCTACGAGCAGTACTTC. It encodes CASSEPVLAGGPYEQYF.

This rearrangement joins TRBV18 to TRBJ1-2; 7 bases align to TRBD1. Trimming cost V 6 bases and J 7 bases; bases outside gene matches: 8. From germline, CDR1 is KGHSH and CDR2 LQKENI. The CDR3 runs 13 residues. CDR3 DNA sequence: TGTGCCAGCTCGGTCGACAGGGAAAGTGGCTACACCTTC. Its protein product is CASSVDRESGYTF.

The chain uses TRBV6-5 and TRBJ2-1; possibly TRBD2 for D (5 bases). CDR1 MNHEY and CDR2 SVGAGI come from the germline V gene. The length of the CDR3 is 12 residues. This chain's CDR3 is CAVEAIDNEQFF. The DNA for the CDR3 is TGTGCGGTGGAGGCAATAGACAATGAGCAGTTCTTC.

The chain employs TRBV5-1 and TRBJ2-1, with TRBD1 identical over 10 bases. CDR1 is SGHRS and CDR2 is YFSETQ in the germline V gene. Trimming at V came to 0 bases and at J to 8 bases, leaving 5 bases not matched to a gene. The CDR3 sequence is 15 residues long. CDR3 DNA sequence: TGCGCCAGCAGCTTGGCGGGACAGGGGTACCATGAGCAGTTCTTC. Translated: CASSLAGQGYHEQFF.

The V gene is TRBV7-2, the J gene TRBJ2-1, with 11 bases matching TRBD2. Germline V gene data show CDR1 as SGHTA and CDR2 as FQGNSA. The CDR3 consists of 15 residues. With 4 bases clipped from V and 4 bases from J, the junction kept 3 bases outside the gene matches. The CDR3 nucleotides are TGTGCCAGCAGCTCATCTAGCGGGAGGTACAATGAGCAGTTCTTC. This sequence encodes CASSSSSGRYNEQFF. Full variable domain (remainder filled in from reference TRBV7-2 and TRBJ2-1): GAGVSQSPSNKVTEKGKDVELRCDPISGHTALYWYRQSLGQGLEFLIYFQGNSAPDKSGLPSDRFSAERTGGSVSTLTIQRTQQEDSAVYLCASSSSSGRYNEQFFGPGTRLTVL.

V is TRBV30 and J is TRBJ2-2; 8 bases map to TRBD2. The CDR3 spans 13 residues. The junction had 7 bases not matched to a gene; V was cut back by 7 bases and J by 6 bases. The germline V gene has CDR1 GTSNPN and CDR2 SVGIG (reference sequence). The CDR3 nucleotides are TGTGCCTCGAGCGGGAGAGGCGCCGGGGAGCTGTTTTTT. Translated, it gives CASSGRGAGELFF.

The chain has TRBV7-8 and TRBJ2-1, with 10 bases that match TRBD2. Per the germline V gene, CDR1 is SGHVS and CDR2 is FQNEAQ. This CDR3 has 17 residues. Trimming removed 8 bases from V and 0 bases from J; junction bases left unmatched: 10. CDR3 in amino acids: CASALTSGISSYNEQFF. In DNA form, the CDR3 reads TGTGCCAGCGCCTTAACTAGCGGGATTAGCTCCTACAATGAGCAGTTCTTC.

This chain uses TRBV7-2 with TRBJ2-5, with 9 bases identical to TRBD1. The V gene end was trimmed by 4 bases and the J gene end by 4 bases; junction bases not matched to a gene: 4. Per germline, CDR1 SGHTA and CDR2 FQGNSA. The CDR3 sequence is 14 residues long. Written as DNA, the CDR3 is TGTGCCAGCAGCTCTACAGGGGGCGGAGAGACCCAGTACTTC. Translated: CASSSTGGGETQYF.

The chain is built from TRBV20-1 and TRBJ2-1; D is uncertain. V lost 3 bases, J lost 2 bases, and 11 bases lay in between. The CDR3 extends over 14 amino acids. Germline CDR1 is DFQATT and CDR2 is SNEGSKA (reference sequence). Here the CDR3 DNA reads TGCAGTGCTAGTTCGGAAAAGGCCTACAATGAGCAGTTCTTC. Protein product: CSASSEKAYNEQFF.

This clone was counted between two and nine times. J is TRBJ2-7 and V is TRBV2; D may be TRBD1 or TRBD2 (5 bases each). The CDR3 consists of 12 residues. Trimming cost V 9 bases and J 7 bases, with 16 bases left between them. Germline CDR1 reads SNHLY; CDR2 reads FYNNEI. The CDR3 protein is CARGAGTGEQYF. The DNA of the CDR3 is TGTGCCAGAGGCGCCGGGACGGGGGAGCAGTACTTC.

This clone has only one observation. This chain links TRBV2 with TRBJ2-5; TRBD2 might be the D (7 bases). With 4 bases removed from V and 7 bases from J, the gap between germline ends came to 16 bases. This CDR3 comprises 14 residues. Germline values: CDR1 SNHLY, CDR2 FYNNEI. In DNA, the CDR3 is TGTGCCAGCAGTGCCCTGGGAGGGGGTGGGACCCAGTACTTC. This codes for CASSALGGGGTQYF.